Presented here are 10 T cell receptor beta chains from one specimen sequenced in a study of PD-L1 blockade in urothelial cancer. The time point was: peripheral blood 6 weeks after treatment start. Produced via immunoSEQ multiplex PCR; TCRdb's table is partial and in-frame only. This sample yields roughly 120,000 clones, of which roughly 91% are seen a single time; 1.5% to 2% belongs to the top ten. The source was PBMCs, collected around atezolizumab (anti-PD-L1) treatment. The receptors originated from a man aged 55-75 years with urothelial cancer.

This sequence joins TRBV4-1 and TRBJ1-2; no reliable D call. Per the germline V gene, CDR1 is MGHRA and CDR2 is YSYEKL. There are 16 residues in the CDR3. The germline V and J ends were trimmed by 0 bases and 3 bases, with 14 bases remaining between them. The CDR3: CASSQDQYTRDYGYTF. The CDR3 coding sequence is TGCGCCAGCAGCCAAGATCAGTACACGAGGGACTATGGCTACACCTTC.

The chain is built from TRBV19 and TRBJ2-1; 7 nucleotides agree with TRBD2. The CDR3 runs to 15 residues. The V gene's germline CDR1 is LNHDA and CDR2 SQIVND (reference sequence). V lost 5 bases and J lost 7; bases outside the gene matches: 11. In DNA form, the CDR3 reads TGTGCCAGTAGTCCCCCCCGGACTAGGGCAAATGAGCAGTTCTTC. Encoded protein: CASSPPRTRANEQFF.

CDR3 DNA: TGCGCCAGCAGCTTCACCCCAGTCACCACTAGCGGGAGGGCCTACGAGCAGTACTTC. Translated: CASSFTPVTTSGRAYEQYF. The chain couples TRBV5-1 to TRBJ2-7; 13 bases line up with TRBD2. Per the germline V gene, CDR1 is SGHRS and CDR2 is YFSETQ. The junction had 13 bases not matched to a gene; V was cut back by 2 bases and J by 2 bases. The CDR3 is 19 residues long.

The CDR3 sequence is CANTRVTYEQYF. In DNA form, the CDR3 reads TGTGCCAACACCCGGGTTACGTACGAGCAGTACTTC. The chain links TRBV21-1 to TRBJ2-7; TRBD2, the table's D call, lacks a check against the DNA. TRBV21-1 is listed as a pseudogene. This CDR3 region has 12 residues.

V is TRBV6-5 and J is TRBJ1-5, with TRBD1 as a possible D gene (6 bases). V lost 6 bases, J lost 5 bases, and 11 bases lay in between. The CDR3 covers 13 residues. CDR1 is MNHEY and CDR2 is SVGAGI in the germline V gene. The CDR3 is CASSQGRDQPQHF. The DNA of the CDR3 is TGTGCCAGCAGCCAGGGGCGGGATCAGCCCCAGCATTTT.

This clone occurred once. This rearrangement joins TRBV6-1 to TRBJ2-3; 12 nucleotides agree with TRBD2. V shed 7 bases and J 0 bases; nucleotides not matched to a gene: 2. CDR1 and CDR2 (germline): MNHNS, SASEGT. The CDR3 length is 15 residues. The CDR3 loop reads CASKGLAGSTDTQYF. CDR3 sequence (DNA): TGTGCCAGCAAAGGACTAGCGGGAAGCACAGATACGCAGTATTTT.

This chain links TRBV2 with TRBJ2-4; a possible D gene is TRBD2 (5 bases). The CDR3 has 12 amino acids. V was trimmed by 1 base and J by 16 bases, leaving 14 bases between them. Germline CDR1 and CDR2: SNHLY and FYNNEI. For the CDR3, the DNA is TGTGCCAGCAGTGAAGGGACTTATCTGGGCTACTTC. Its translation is CASSEGTYLGYF.

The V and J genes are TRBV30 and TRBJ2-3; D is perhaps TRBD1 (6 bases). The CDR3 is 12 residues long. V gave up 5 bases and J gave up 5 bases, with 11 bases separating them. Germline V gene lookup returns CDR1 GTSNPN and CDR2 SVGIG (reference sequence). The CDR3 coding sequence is TGTGCCTGGGAGTTAGGGGGAGATACGCAGTATTTT. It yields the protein CAWELGGDTQYF. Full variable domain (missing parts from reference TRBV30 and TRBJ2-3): SQTIHQWPATLVQPVGSPLSLECTVEGTSNPNLYWYRQAAGRGLQLLFYSVGIGQISSEVPQNLSASRPQDRQFILSSKKLLLSDSGFYLCAWELGGDTQYFGPGTRLTVL.

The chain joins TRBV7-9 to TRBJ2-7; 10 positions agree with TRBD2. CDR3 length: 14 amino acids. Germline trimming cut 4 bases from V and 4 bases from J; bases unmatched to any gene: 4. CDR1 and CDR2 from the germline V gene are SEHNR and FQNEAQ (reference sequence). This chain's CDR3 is CASSSGTSVYEQYF. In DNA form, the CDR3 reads TGTGCCAGCAGCTCCGGGACTAGCGTGTACGAGCAGTACTTC.

CDR3 sequence: CASNKGAREAFF. CDR3 coding DNA: TGTGCCAGCAATAAGGGGGCCCGGGAAGCTTTCTTT. This sequence joins TRBV28 and TRBJ1-1; 7 nucleotides align to TRBD1. V lost 7 bases, J lost 8 bases, and 7 bases stayed unmatched. The CDR3 is made up of 12 amino acids. Germline lookup yields CDR1 MDHEN and CDR2 SYDVKM.